The 21 T cell receptor beta chains given below trace back to one sample, sequenced in a study of blood T cell repertoires in COVID-19. The table came from immunoSEQ multiplex PCR; TCRdb's copy has only in-frame clones and leaves some out. The sample records 95,000 to 150,000 clones, around 70% being singletons. Material: peripheral blood. All receptors come from a man aged 55 to 70 with acute or convalescent COVID-19.

The gene calls are TRBV2 and TRBJ1-5, with D perhaps TRBD1 (5 bases). The length of the CDR3 is 14 residues. V was trimmed by 11 bases and J by 1 base, leaving 15 bases between them. Germline V CDR1 and CDR2: SNHLY, FYNNEI. The CDR3: CAGGFGGSNQPQHF. DNA of the CDR3: TGTGCCGGGGGTTTCGGGGGAAGCAATCAGCCCCAGCATTTT.

The CDR3 DNA follows: TGTGCCACAAACGACAGGGCGGGGCAGCCCCAGCATTTT. Residues: CATNDRAGQPQHF. This chain links TRBV24-1 with TRBJ1-5, with TRBD1 matching 7 bases. CDR1 and CDR2 from the germline V gene are KGHDR and SFDVKD. The CDR3 is made up of 13 amino acids. V lost 10 bases to trimming and J lost 7 bases; unmatched junction nucleotides: 9.

V gene TRBV19 combines with J gene TRBJ2-1, with 8 bases lining up with TRBD1. J lost 1 base, V lost 10 bases, and 6 bases had no gene match. The CDR3 sequence is 14 residues long. Germline V gives CDR1 LNHDA, CDR2 SQIVND (reference sequence). CDR3 loop: CATDRGGSYNEQFF. In DNA form, the CDR3 reads TGTGCCACCGACAGGGGAGGATCCTACAATGAGCAGTTCTTC. Full variable domain (rest looked up from reference TRBV19 and TRBJ2-1): DGGITQSPKYLFRKEGQNVTLSCEQNLNHDAMYWYRQDPGQGLRLIYYSQIVNDFQKGDIAEGYSVSREKKESFPLTVTSAQKNPTAFYLCATDRGGSYNEQFFGPGTRLTVL.

The J gene is TRBJ2-5, the V gene TRBV27; 12 nucleotides line up with TRBD1. This CDR3 has 15 residues. V gave up 4 bases and J gave up 5 bases; unmatched junction bases: 5. Germline CDR1 reads MNHEY; CDR2 reads SMNVEV (reference sequence). CDR3 region: CASSSGTGGRETQYF. The DNA of the CDR3 is TGTGCCAGCAGTTCCGGGACAGGGGGCCGGGAGACCCAGTACTTC.

The chain uses TRBV18 and TRBJ2-7; TRBD2 matches at 9 bases. This CDR3 is built from 15 residues. Germline CDR1 and CDR2: KGHSH and LQKENI. V lost 6 bases and J lost 2; bases outside the gene matches: 8. CDR3 loop: CASSPGLASTYEQYF. The DNA for the CDR3 is TGTGCCAGCTCTCCCGGACTAGCGAGTACCTACGAGCAGTACTTC.

The chain carries TRBV11-2 and TRBJ1-6; perhaps TRBD1 as D (5 bases). Trimming stripped 1 base from V and 4 bases from J, with 8 bases between. The germline V gene encodes CDR1 SGHAT and CDR2 FQNNGV. The length of the CDR3 is 15 residues. CDR3 sequence reads: CASSLGQSYNSPLHF. The DNA for the CDR3 is TGTGCCAGCAGCTTAGGACAGAGTTATAATTCACCCCTCCACTTT. Together with reference TRBV11-2 and TRBJ1-6, the CDR3 gives the full variable domain: EAGVAQSPRYKIIEKRQSVAFWCNPISGHATLYWYQQILGQGPKLLIQFQNNGVVDDSQLPKDRFSAERLKGVDSTLKIQPAKLEDSAVYLCASSLGQSYNSPLHFGNGTRLTVT.

V usage is TRBV5-1 and J usage is TRBJ1-6; D gene unclear. CDR3 size: 14 residues. Germline V gives CDR1 SGHRS, CDR2 YFSETQ. V lost 5 bases, J lost 9 bases, and 15 bases lay in between. CDR3 DNA: TGCGCCAGCAGACTTCCCGAGATCGGTTCACCCCTCCACTTT. Amino acid sequence: CASRLPEIGSPLHF.

The chain carries TRBV28 and TRBJ1-5; 7 bases agree with TRBD1. The junction had 8 bases not matched to a gene; V was cut back by 4 bases and J by 5 bases. The CDR3 totals 15 residues. Germline CDR1 is MDHEN and CDR2 is SYDVKM. This CDR3 is CASSSGGGWDQPQHF. The CDR3 DNA sequence: TGTGCCAGCAGTTCAGGGGGAGGCTGGGATCAGCCCCAGCATTTT.

The V and J genes are TRBV4-2 and TRBJ2-2, with 10 bases aligning to TRBD2. V trimming: 4 bases; J trimming: 6 bases; junction bases outside the gene matches: 8. The germline V gene encodes CDR1 LGHNA and CDR2 YNFKEQ. The CDR3 contains 16 residues. In DNA, the CDR3 is TGTGCCAGCAGCCCAGTAGCGGGGGGACGGGCCGGGGAGCTGTTTTTT. Its protein is CASSPVAGGRAGELFF.

The chain uses TRBV28 and TRBJ1-1; D possibly corresponds to TRBD1 (6 bases). The germline CDR1 and CDR2 sequences are MDHEN and SYDVKM. CDR3 size: 15 residues. The germline V and J ends were trimmed by 5 bases and 0 bases, with 13 bases remaining between them. The CDR3 DNA follows: TGTGCCAGCAGTCCGGGGGGGGCAATGAACACTGAAGCTTTCTTT. Its protein is CASSPGGAMNTEAFF.

The CDR3 coding sequence is TGTGCCCGCACGGGAAGTGAAAAACTGTTTTTT. Translating it yields CARTGSEKLFF. The chain recombines TRBV6-5 with TRBJ1-4; no clear D. Trimming left V 11 bases short and J 7 bases short, with 11 bases between. CDR1 is MNHEY, CDR2 SVGAGI, per germline. CDR3 size: 11 residues.

The chain recombines TRBV25-1 with TRBJ1-4; tentative D call: TRBD1 (6 bases). The CDR3 runs to 16 residues. CDR1 and CDR2 from the germline V gene are MGHDK and SYGVNS. Between the trimmed V and J ends, which lost 8 bases and 0 bases, there was a span of 16 bases. The DNA for the CDR3 is TGTGCCAGCGCCCCGGGACACACTGCAACTAATGAAAAACTGTTTTTT. This codes for CASAPGHTATNEKLFF.

The genes are TRBV7-2 and TRBJ2-1; tentatively, D is TRBD2 (6 bases). Germline V lookup: CDR1 SGHTA, CDR2 FQGNSA. Trimming took 3 bases from V and 4 from J, leaving 10 bases between them. There are 14 residues in the CDR3. CDR3 in amino acids: CASSFPGEYNEQFF. The CDR3 DNA reads TGTGCCAGCAGCTTCCCGGGGGAATACAATGAGCAGTTCTTC.

The V and J genes are TRBV5-1 and TRBJ2-7; TRBD2 matches 7 bases. The CDR3 is 17 residues long. Germline assignment: CDR1 SGHRS and CDR2 YFSETQ. J lost 0 bases, V lost 1 base, and 10 bases had no gene match. CDR3 loop: CASSLKSQRGSSYEQYF. The CDR3 DNA reads as TGCGCCAGCAGCTTGAAGTCTCAGCGGGGTTCCTCCTACGAGCAGTACTTC.

The CDR3 is CASSSRQGARNTEAFF. DNA for the CDR3: TGTGCCAGCAGTTCCCGGCAGGGGGCGCGTAACACTGAAGCTTTCTTT. The gene calls are TRBV6-5 and TRBJ1-1; 8 bases are shared with TRBD1. J was trimmed by 2 bases and V by 4 bases; bases with no gene match: 9. The CDR3 length is 16 residues. Germline V CDR1 and CDR2: MNHEY, SVGAGI.

The rearrangement uses TRBV5-1 and TRBJ2-7; 7 bases agree with TRBD1. The CDR3 is 14 residues long. In germline, CDR1 is SGHRS, CDR2 YFSETQ. After removal of 2 bases from V and 4 bases from J, the junction contained 6 bases not matched to a gene. Here the CDR3 DNA reads TGCGCCAGCAGCTTAGAAGGGGGCTTTTACGAGCAGTACTTC. It yields the protein CASSLEGGFYEQYF.

The chain recombines TRBV4-1 with TRBJ1-1, with TRBD1 as a possible D gene (5 bases). With 4 bases removed from V and 1 base from J, the gap between germline ends came to 10 bases. The germline V gene has CDR1 MGHRA and CDR2 YSYEKL. The CDR3 runs to 14 residues. CDR3 sequence reads: CASSLSRANTEAFF. As DNA, the CDR3 is TGCGCCAGCAGCCTTAGCAGGGCGAACACTGAAGCTTTCTTT.

This clone was recorded only once. V and J are TRBV4-1 and TRBJ1-1; 8 bases map to TRBD1. Losses at the gene ends were 0 bases for V and 3 bases for J; bases not matched to a gene: 3. The CDR3 totals 15 residues. Germline V CDR1 and CDR2: MGHRA, YSYEKL. The CDR3 spells CASSQDRGLDTEAFF. CDR3 nucleotide sequence: TGCGCCAGCAGCCAAGACAGGGGGCTAGACACTGAAGCTTTCTTT.

The rearrangement joins TRBV5-1 to TRBJ2-1; D gene unclear. Germline V gives CDR1 SGHRS, CDR2 YFSETQ. CDR3 length: 13 residues. The V end lost 5 bases, the J end lost 4 bases, and 10 bases lay between the germline ends. The CDR3 sequence: CASRIDRYNEQFF. The DNA for the CDR3 is TGCGCCAGCAGGATTGATCGGTACAATGAGCAGTTCTTC.

The V gene is TRBV2, the J gene TRBJ2-3; 9 positions match TRBD2. J was trimmed by 2 bases and V by 9 bases; bases with no gene match: 12. The germline gives CDR1 SNHLY, CDR2 FYNNEI. The CDR3 totals 16 residues. The CDR3 DNA sequence: TGTGCCAGTCCAGTGGGGACTAGCCCCCTCACAGATACGCAGTATTTT. Protein sequence: CASPVGTSPLTDTQYF.

The chain has TRBV9 and TRBJ1-2, with unresolved D. Trimming pared 4 bases from V and 9 bases from J, leaving 13 bases between. This CDR3 is 12 amino acids long. CDR1 and CDR2 (germline): SGDLS, YYNGEE. The chain's CDR3 is CASSHVSASYTF. The CDR3 region has the DNA TGTGCCAGCAGCCACGTCTCTGCGAGCTACACCTTC.